These T cell receptor beta chains were read from a single sample in a study of PD-1 blockade in classical Hodgkin lymphoma. Libraries were prepared by immunoSEQ multiplex PCR; TCRdb keeps only in-frame clonotypes and omits some of them. The sample shows around 26,000 clones, approximately 69% of them seen only once. Specimen: peripheral blood mononuclear cells (PBMCs), collected at baseline. These receptors all stem from a human donor with classical Hodgkin lymphoma. Both conserved end residues are part of each CDR3.

TRBV5-6	CASSLVNRGDTIYF
TRBV10-3	CAISERDSRREQYF
TRBV30	CAWSRGGANEKLFF
TRBV19	CASSSKGALNYGYTF
TRBV7-2	CASSLEGLGTEAFF
TRBV11-2	CASSFGAGIGNTIYF
TRBV5-6	CASSLQLAGSAEAFF
TRBV9	CASSVRGRETQYF
TRBV11-2	CASETAGLTGELFF
TRBV29-1	CSVAGSGDTIYF
TRBV6-6	CASRSGLAGAETQYF
TRBV7-9	CASTPEGGEETQYF
TRBV19	CASSIGAVEAFF
TRBV9	CASSSDTNTEAFF
TRBV18	CASSPQDVVDTEAFF
TRBV4-1	CASSQDSLQSEQYF
TRBV30	CAWSVVQGHYEQYF
TRBV4-3	CASSQDPDRGNIQYF
TRBV7-2	CASSLAGGDTQYF
TRBV27	CASRPDGSTEAFF
TRBV9	CASSLGGATEAFF
TRBV28	CASSYGSYGYTF
TRBV9	CASSVAMAGGVTSTDTQYF
TRBV27	CASKPGPGAVQTEAFF
TRBV5-6	CASSPLEGADTQYF
TRBV4-3	CASSQAPQFGNTEAFF
TRBV19	CASSSQPDWGTDTQYF